A selection of T cell receptor beta chains follows, all from one sample in a study of shared clonotypes between healthy human individuals. Generated by immunoSEQ multiplex PCR, the TCRdb table keeps only in-frame clones and is missing some. The repertoire includes 450,000 to 600,000 clones, 70% to 85% of them detected once, and about 12% sits in the top ten. Sample: PBMCs. These receptors were taken from a woman in her 40s in good health. Some clones in this sample may be carry-over from other donors' samples. Each CDR3 is given with its conserved first and last residue. A D gene is named only where the DNA matches it firmly. A row's size may be missing; if present it is once, few, many or a size class.

cdr3_length	d_call	v_call	clone_size	j_call	cdr3_aa	cdr3_nt
14	TRBD2	TRBV30	many	TRBJ2-7	CAWSRGLAIYEQYF	TGTGCCTGGAGTAGGGGACTAGCGATATACGAGCAGTACTTC
13	NA	TRBV9	NA	TRBJ1-1	CASSVGGSTEAFF	TGTGCCAGCAGCGTCGGGGGGAGTACTGAAGCTTTCTTT
10	NA	TRBV19	once	TRBJ2-5	CASGWETQYF	TGTGCCAGTGGGTGGGAGACCCAGTACTTC
15	TRBD2	TRBV10-1	once	TRBJ2-1	CASSEVAGLGHEQFF	TGCGCCAGCAGTGAAGTAGCGGGATTGGGGCATGAGCAGTTCTTC
14	TRBD1	TRBV28	NA	TRBJ2-7	CASLDRASSYEQYF	TGTGCCAGCCTGGACAGGGCTAGCTCCTACGAGCAGTACTTC
15	TRBD1	TRBV10-3	NA	TRBJ1-2	CAISDPGTGGGGYTF	TGTGCCATCAGTGATCCCGGGACAGGGGGCGGTGGCTACACCTTC
13	NA	TRBV7-3	once	TRBJ2-1	CASSLLATDEQFF	TGTGCCAGCAGCTTACTAGCGACGGATGAGCAGTTCTTC
13	NA	TRBV11-3	once	TRBJ1-5	CASSTRGNQPQHF	TGTGCCAGCAGTACAAGGGGCAATCAGCCCCAGCATTTT
12	TRBD1	TRBV30	NA	TRBJ2-5	CAWRGQKETQYF	TGTGCCTGGAGGGGACAGAAAGAGACCCAGTACTTC
17	TRBD2	TRBV5-1	NA	TRBJ2-1	CASRDLPLAGNLPQQFF	TGCGCCAGCAGGGACCTCCCACTAGCGGGCAATCTACCGCAGCAGTTCTTC
14	NA	TRBV4-2	NA	TRBJ1-2	CASSQVETGYGYTF	TGTGCCAGCAGCCAAGTAGAGACAGGCTATGGCTACACCTTC
14	TRBD1	TRBV30	NA	TRBJ1-3	CAWSVTGNGNTIYF	TGTGCCTGGAGCGTGACAGGGAATGGAAACACCATATATTTT
13	TRBD1	TRBV10-3	NA	TRBJ2-7	CAISDRAPYEQYF	TGTGCCATCAGCGACAGGGCCCCCTACGAGCAGTACTTC
14	NA	TRBV27	NA	TRBJ2-7	CASRSQPGMLEQYF	TGTGCCAGCAGGAGCCAGCCTGGGATGTTGGAGCAGTACTTC
16	TRBD1	TRBV7-9	NA	TRBJ2-1	CASSSTYRGLGNEQFF	TGTGCCAGCAGCTCAACCTACAGGGGTTTGGGCAATGAGCAGTTCTTC
15	NA	TRBV11-2	NA	TRBJ2-7	CASSLAPQGTYEQYF	TGTGCCAGCAGCTTAGCCCCACAGGGAACTTACGAGCAGTACTTC
14	NA	TRBV18	NA	TRBJ1-1	CASSPAVGNTEAFF	TGTGCCAGCTCACCCGCAGTGGGGAACACTGAAGCTTTCTTT
14	NA	TRBV5-1	NA	TRBJ2-1	CASSLALVDNEQFF	TGCGCCAGCAGCTTGGCCCTAGTAGACAATGAGCAGTTCTTC
14	TRBD2	TRBV29-1	NA	TRBJ2-1	CSVDRLAGGTEQFF	TGCAGCGTTGATCGCCTAGCGGGAGGGACTGAGCAGTTCTTC
13	NA	TRBV5-8	once	TRBJ2-3	CASSLVWRDTQYF	TGTGCCAGCAGCTTGGTGTGGAGGGATACGCAGTATTTT
16	TRBD1	TRBV4-1	NA	TRBJ2-5	CASSQDPGQGGETQYF	TGCGCCAGCAGCCAAGACCCGGGACAGGGAGGCGAGACCCAGTACTTC
18	NA	TRBV10-1	NA	TRBJ1-2	CASSESRVAGIGGYGYTF	TGCGCCAGCAGTGAGTCGAGGGTTGCGGGCATAGGCGGGTATGGCTACACCTTC
15	NA	TRBV9	NA	TRBJ1-1	CASSVEGDRGRVAFF	TGTGCCAGCAGCGTAGAGGGGGACCGGGGACGAGTAGCTTTCTTT
15	TRBD2	TRBV5-1	NA	TRBJ2-2	CASSSRTSGNGELFF	TGCGCCAGCAGCTCCAGGACTAGCGGGAACGGGGAGCTGTTTTTT
15	TRBD1	TRBV10-3	NA	TRBJ2-7	CAIGERGTGGYEQYF	TGTGCCATCGGTGAGCGCGGGACAGGGGGCTACGAGCAGTACTTC
15	TRBD2	TRBV2	NA	TRBJ2-3	CASSVASGRAQAQYF	TGTGCCAGCAGTGTGGCTAGCGGGAGGGCCCAGGCGCAGTATTTT
15	NA	TRBV28	NA	TRBJ2-7	CASSLTGTPSYEQYF	TGTGCCAGCAGTTTAACGGGGACACCTTCCTACGAGCAGTACTTC
13	TRBD2	TRBV7-7	NA	TRBJ2-5	CASGGRGSETQYF	TGTGCCAGCGGCGGGAGGGGTTCGGAGACCCAGTACTTC
13	TRBD1	TRBV2	NA	TRBJ1-2	CASRWTGGYGYTF	TGTGCCAGCAGATGGACAGGGGGCTATGGCTACACCTTC
12	NA	TRBV6-6	few	TRBJ1-1	CASRTAVAEAFF	TGTGCCAGCAGAACAGCCGTGGCTGAAGCTTTCTTT
14	NA	TRBV7-3	NA	TRBJ2-1	CASSLSLASWEQFF	TGTGCCAGCAGCTTAAGTCTAGCGAGCTGGGAGCAGTTCTTC
14	NA	TRBV5-6	NA	TRBJ2-3	CASSLPGTADTQYF	TGTGCCAGCAGCTTGCCAGGGACGGCAGATACGCAGTATTTT
13	NA	TRBV28	NA	TRBJ1-1	CASGPRRGTEAFF	TGTGCCAGCGGACCTCGCAGGGGTACTGAAGCTTTCTTT
14	TRBD2	TRBV5-1	NA	TRBJ2-3	CASIETSGKDTQYF	TGCGCCAGCATCGAGACTAGCGGGAAGGATACGCAGTATTTT
12	NA	TRBV19	few	TRBJ2-7	CASSTPSYEQYF	TGTGCCAGTAGTACCCCCAGCTACGAGCAGTACTTC
15	NA	TRBV18	NA	TRBJ2-5	CASSPRAMGPETQYF	TGTGCCAGCTCACCAAGGGCTATGGGGCCAGAGACCCAGTACTTC
14	TRBD1	TRBV5-6	NA	TRBJ1-1	CASSRQGRGTEAFF	TGTGCCAGCAGTCGACAGGGTAGGGGCACTGAAGCTTTCTTT
15	TRBD2	TRBV27	NA	TRBJ2-2	CASSILAGVSGELFF	TGTGCCAGCAGTATCCTAGCGGGAGTCTCCGGGGAGCTGTTTTTT
12	NA	TRBV10-1	NA	TRBJ2-4	CASSESGGIQYF	TGCGCCAGCAGTGAGTCGGGGGGCATTCAGTACTTC
15	TRBD1	TRBV23-1	once	TRBJ2-7	CASSPETGNAYEQYF	TGCGCCAGCAGTCCAGAGACAGGGAACGCCTACGAGCAGTACTTC
15	NA	TRBV4-2	NA	TRBJ2-3	CASSQGGVSTDTQYF	TGTGCCAGCAGCCAAGGCGGGGTCAGCACAGATACGCAGTATTTT